The rows below give T cell receptor beta chains drawn from one sample of a study of beta chain features in type 1 diabetes. The data were produced by immunoSEQ multiplex PCR, yet TCRdb's version contains in-frame clones alone and is incomplete. The sample has under 400,000 clones, 10% to 15% seen once. Sequencing used naive CD4+ T cells from blood. Source of these receptors: a woman under 30 with type 1 diabetes. Both conserved end residues are part of each CDR3. A D gene is named only where the DNA matches it firmly. Where a row states a size, it is once, few, many or the class of an expanded clone; other rows omit it.

>TRBV4-2|NA|13|NA|TRBJ2-7
TGTGCCAGCAGCCAAGATCGGGGAAACGAGCAGTACTTC
CASSQDRGNEQYF
>TRBV4-3|few|15|NA|TRBJ1-5
TGCGCCAGCAGCGTGTGGAGACCGGCAATGGAGCCCCAGCATTTT
CASSVWRPAMEPQHF
>TRBV28|NA|14|NA|TRBJ2-5
TGTGCCAGCAGTTTCCTGAGGGTGGGAGAGACCCAGTACTTC
CASSFLRVGETQYF
>TRBV25-1|NA|15|NA|TRBJ1-5
TGTGCCAGCAGTGAAGGCGGTTATAGCAATCAGCCCCAGCATTTT
CASSEGGYSNQPQHF
>TRBV4-2|few|17|NA|TRBJ2-6
TGTGCCAGCAGCCAAGACCTCGGGGTCCCTGGGGCCAACGTCCTGACTTTC
CASSQDLGVPGANVLTF
>TRBV2|NA|15|TRBD1|TRBJ1-6
TGTGCCAGCAGTGACGAGATGACAGGGCTGGGACCCCTCCACTTT
CASSDEMTGLGPLHF
>TRBV7-8|few|15|TRBD1|TRBJ2-1
TGTGCCAGCAGCTCTACTGGGACAGGTGGGACTGAGCAGTTCTTC
CASSSTGTGGTEQFF
>TRBV7-7|few|15|TRBD2|TRBJ2-2
TGTGCTAGCAGCGGACTAGCGGGACCCACCGGGGAGCTGTTTTTT
CASSGLAGPTGELFF
>TRBV7-8|NA|16|TRBD1|TRBJ2-3
TGTGCCAGCAGCTTAGTGGTGTCGACAGGGGGAGATACGCAGTATTTT
CASSLVVSTGGDTQYF
>TRBV28|NA|11|NA|TRBJ1-1
TGTGCCAGCAGTTCAAGGGGAGAAGCTTTCTTT
CASSSRGEAFF
>TRBV7-2|NA|15|NA|TRBJ2-7
TGTGCCAGCAGGAAGGGACAGACGGGGGCCTACGAGCAGTACTTC
CASRKGQTGAYEQYF
>TRBV14|NA|16|TRBD1|TRBJ2-5
TGTGCCAGCAGCCCGTGGGGCAGGGGGCGAGGGGAGACCCAGTACTTC
CASSPWGRGRGETQYF
>TRBV7-2|few|13|NA|TRBJ1-2
TGTGCCAGCAGCTTAGGGGAGGCAGCCGGCTACACCTTC
CASSLGEAAGYTF
>TRBV5-1|NA|18|NA|TRBJ2-5
TGCGCCAGCAGCTTCTCTCGGTTCGTCGGACAGAACCAAGAGACCCAGTACTTC
CASSFSRFVGQNQETQYF
>TRBV28|NA|14|TRBD1|TRBJ1-1
TGTGCCAGCAGGACGACAGGGGGGGGCACTGAAGCTTTCTTT
CASRTTGGGTEAFF
>TRBV13|few|14|TRBD1|TRBJ2-3
TGTGCCAGCAGCTGGACAGGGATACCAGATACGCAGTATTTT
CASSWTGIPDTQYF
>TRBV25-1|few|14|NA|TRBJ2-3
TGTGCCAGCACGGCGGGGCTCAGCACAGATACGCAGTATTTT
CASTAGLSTDTQYF
>TRBV9|few|15|TRBD2|TRBJ2-1
TGTGCCAGCAGCGTTTGGCTAGCGGCCAACAATGAGCAGTTCTTC
CASSVWLAANNEQFF
>TRBV7-2|few|16|TRBD1|TRBJ2-3
TGTGCCAGCAGCTTAGGGGGACAGGGAAGCACAGATACGCAGTATTTT
CASSLGGQGSTDTQYF
>TRBV7-2|NA|16|NA|TRBJ2-5
TGTGCCAGCAGCGAAAGAACTTGGCAGCGCCAAGAGACCCAGTACTTC
CASSERTWQRQETQYF
>TRBV4-2|NA|16|TRBD1|TRBJ2-1
TGTGCCAGCAGCCAAGGTCAAGGGACAGGGTCTGGAGAGCAGTTCTTC
CASSQGQGTGSGEQFF
>TRBV18|NA|17|NA|TRBJ2-3
TGTGCCAGCTCACCACGAGAAGCGGGTCTGGGAGCAGATACGCAGTATTTT
CASSPREAGLGADTQYF
>TRBV5-4|few|14|TRBD1|TRBJ1-1
TGTGCCAGCAGCCGGGACAGCTCGAACACTGAAGCTTTCTTT
CASSRDSSNTEAFF
>TRBV7-2|few|16|TRBD2|TRBJ2-3
TGTGCCAGCAGTTCCGGGACTAGCGGGGGTTACGTTACGCAGTATTTT
CASSSGTSGGYVTQYF
>TRBV19|NA|12|NA|TRBJ2-7
TGTGCCAGTAGTATCGCCGGCTACGAGCAGTACTTC
CASSIAGYEQYF
>TRBV29-1|few|13|NA|TRBJ1-5
TGCAGCGTCCTCGGGGGGAGGAATCAGCCCCAGCATTTT
CSVLGGRNQPQHF
>TRBV2|NA|14|TRBD2|TRBJ2-1
TGTGCCAGCAGTGGGGGGACTAGCGGGGGTGAGCAGTTCTTC
CASSGGTSGGEQFF
>TRBV15|few|13|NA|TRBJ1-2
TGTGCCACCAGCAGAGGAGGGAGCTATGGCTACACCTTC
CATSRGGSYGYTF
>TRBV5-8|NA|14|NA|TRBJ1-2
TGTGCCAGCAGCTTGGGCAGGTCTTCCTATGGCTACACCTTC
CASSLGRSSYGYTF
>TRBV30|NA|13|NA|TRBJ1-5
TGTGCCTGGACTACAGATAGCAATCAGCCCCAGCATTTT
CAWTTDSNQPQHF
>TRBV11-2|NA|12|NA|TRBJ1-1
TGTGCCAGCAGCTCCCGGGACACTGAAGCTTTCTTT
CASSSRDTEAFF
>TRBV6-5|NA|15|NA|TRBJ1-1
TGTGCCAGCAGTTACCCCGGGGGGTTCGGTACTGAAGCTTTCTTT
CASSYPGGFGTEAFF
>TRBV10-3|few|14|NA|TRBJ1-1
TGTGCCATCAGTCCAGACCAGTCGGGCACTGAAGCTTTCTTT
CAISPDQSGTEAFF
>TRBV30|NA|15|NA|TRBJ1-2
TGTGCCTGGAGTAGACGGGGGGCAGAGCGGTATGGCTACACCTTC
CAWSRRGAERYGYTF
>TRBV7-2|NA|17|NA|TRBJ2-7
TGTGCCAGCAGCTTAGGAGTTAGCGGAGTATCCTCCTACGAGCAGTACTTC
CASSLGVSGVSSYEQYF
>TRBV5-4|few|15|TRBD1|TRBJ1-1
TGTGCCAGCAGCCAAGACAGGGTTAGGAGCACTGAAGCTTTCTTT
CASSQDRVRSTEAFF
>TRBV7-2|few|17|TRBD2|TRBJ2-5
TGTGCCAGCACCCAAGACGCGGGGGGCCTACCCCAAGAGACCCAGTACTTC
CASTQDAGGLPQETQYF
>TRBV6-6|few|15|TRBD2|TRBJ2-5
TGTGCCAGCAGAACACTAGCGGGGCGACAAGAGACCCAGTACTTC
CASRTLAGRQETQYF
>TRBV29-1|few|15|TRBD2|TRBJ2-5
TGCAGCGTTGCACTAGCGGGAGGAGGGAAAGAGACCCAGTACTTC
CSVALAGGGKETQYF
>TRBV7-9|few|16|TRBD2|TRBJ2-1
TGTGCCAGCAGACACTCGGGCGGGAGGGCCTACAATGAGCAGTTCTTC
CASRHSGGRAYNEQFF
>TRBV4-3|few|13|NA|TRBJ1-1
TGCGCCAGCAGTTTAGCCTCGGACACTGAAGCTTTCTTT
CASSLASDTEAFF
>TRBV9|NA|14|TRBD1|TRBJ2-5
TGTGCCAGCAGCCGGACAGGGGCTGTAGAGACCCAGTACTTC
CASSRTGAVETQYF
>TRBV19|NA|15|NA|TRBJ1-5
TGTGCCAGTAGACCTACCGGGAGCGACAATCAGCCCCAGCATTTT
CASRPTGSDNQPQHF
>TRBV19|NA|15|NA|TRBJ1-1
TGTGCCAGTAAACCGGGACACCGTCGGGACACTGAAGCTTTCTTT
CASKPGHRRDTEAFF
>TRBV7-2|NA|16|NA|TRBJ2-5
TGTGCCAGCAGCTTGACTGGACTACTAACCCAAGAGACCCAGTACTTC
CASSLTGLLTQETQYF
>TRBV4-2|NA|17|TRBD2|TRBJ2-1
TGTGCCAGCAGCCAAGAAGGAATAGCGGGAGGGTTGAATGAGCAGTTCTTC
CASSQEGIAGGLNEQFF
>TRBV29-1|NA|15|TRBD2|TRBJ2-5
TGCAGCGTTGAATACCAGCGGGGGGGCCGTGAGACCCAGTACTTC
CSVEYQRGGRETQYF
>TRBV30|few|19|TRBD2|TRBJ2-5
TGTGCCTGGAGTGGCGTACCTTTTTCGTCTGCTAGCGGTCAAGAGACCCAGTACTTC
CAWSGVPFSSASGQETQYF
>TRBV5-1|few|17|NA|TRBJ2-5
TGCGCCAGCAGCCCCACCTGGGACACCTTGGGGGCAGAGACCCAGTACTTC
CASSPTWDTLGAETQYF
>TRBV7-2|NA|15|TRBD2|TRBJ2-1
TGTGCCAGCAGCTTGCGACTAGCGGACTACAATGAGCAGTTCTTC
CASSLRLADYNEQFF
>TRBV30|NA|13|NA|TRBJ2-2
TGTGCCTGGAGCGACAGTGGCCACGGGGAGCTGTTTTTT
CAWSDSGHGELFF
>TRBV12-5|NA|13|NA|TRBJ1-2
TGTGCTAGTGGTTTGACAGGTAGAGGAGGCTACACCTTC
CASGLTGRGGYTF
>TRBV11-2|NA|16|NA|TRBJ1-5
TGTGCCAGCAGCTTAGTAAAAGGACAGAGCAATCAGCCCCAGCATTTT
CASSLVKGQSNQPQHF